This TCR beta chain was sequenced in a study of spatial heterogeneity in lung cancer. General study findings and limits: The estimate shows that only approximately 7% of tumor T cells were covered for alpha and 12% to 15% for beta chains. How many expanded intratumoral alpha and beta TCRs were present tracked the tumor mutation count, which was a count of nonsynonymous mutations.

The time point was: sample taken at primary tumor resection. The donors comprised roughly 71 untreated early-stage non-small cell lung cancer patients. Whole RNA, which was extracted from tumor, nontumor lung tissue or frozen PBMC, was sequenced without any cell sorting. J lost 10 bases, V lost 3 bases, and 19 bases had no gene match. Germline-derived CDR1 and CDR2 are MGHRA and YSYEKL. This CDR3 is 18 amino acids long. One entry per CDR3 protein results from TCRdb running MiXCR on the 5' RACE reads. The sample shows about 100,000 distinct CDR3 sequences, roughly 4.5% of them seen only once. This clonotype was counted a few times. What it recognizes is unknown.

This receptor was taken from a male donor with early-stage non-small cell lung cancer. This chain joins TRBV4-1 and TRBJ1-2; 11 nucleotides match TRBD1. Material: lung tumor tissue, obtained at surgery. The CDR3 DNA is TGCGCCAGCAGCCACCTCCCCCGAGGACAGGGGGCTTGGGGCGACTACACCTTC. Protein: CASSHLPRGQGAWGDYTF.